The next 8 T cell receptor beta chains were all read from a single sample in a study of human T cells and chemical hapten exposure (dated by TCRdb to the early 2020s). The library relied on RACE. The instrument was a NextSeq 500. TCRdb took the public reads, trimmed them with fastp at Q25, ran MiXCR for clone calling and kept in-frame beta chains. Each CDR3 protein gets just one entry, which takes the most common genes and DNA from the rows behind it. Recorded for this sample are more than 90,000 distinct CDR3 sequences; about 11% of them occurred a single time. The top ten clones comprise less than 2.5% of the sample. In light of the paper, this sample's time point label describes: patch test 1, 2 weeks after DPC sensitization. Per the publication, the treatment or condition label means: therapeutic diphenylcyclopropenone sensitization with weekly scalp DPC. The sample here was whole blood, taken in connection with sensitization to the hapten diphenylcyclopropenone (DPC). The receptors shown here come from a man aged 40-49 years with alopecia areata. Some clones in this sample may be carry-over from other donors' samples.

This clonotype has at least ten counts. The V call is TRBV3-1, the J call TRBJ1-5, with D possibly being TRBD1 (5 bases). This CDR3 has 16 amino acids. The germline V gene encodes CDR1 LGHDT and CDR2 YNNKEL (reference sequence). The V gene lost 3 bases and the J gene lost 3 bases, with 15 bases spanning the gap. The CDR3 spells CASSHPGRDFNQPQHF. CDR3 sequence (DNA): TGTGCCAGCAGCCATCCTGGCAGGGACTTCAATCAGCCCCAGCATTTT.

The chain carries TRBV7-2 and TRBJ2-1; 12 nucleotides match TRBD2. The CDR3 loop spans 15 amino acids. Germline CDR1 reads SGHTA; CDR2 reads FQGNSA. The trim removed 1 base at V and 5 bases at J, leaving 0 bases unmatched. For the CDR3, the DNA is TGTGCCAGCAGCTTAGGACTAGCGGGAGACAATGAGCAGTTCTTC. This gives the protein CASSLGLAGDNEQFF.

This clonotype was seen a handful of times. The chain uses TRBV20-1 and TRBJ2-5; TRBD1 agrees at 8 bases. Per germline, CDR1 DFQATT and CDR2 SNEGSKA (reference sequence). Trimming removed 5 bases from V and 0 bases from J; junction bases left unmatched: 2. The CDR3 has 13 amino acids. The CDR3 nucleotides are TGCAGTGCTCGACAGGGGAACCAAGAGACCCAGTACTTC. Its translation: CSARQGNQETQYF.

This clonotype was seen only a few times. The chain recombines TRBV10-3 with TRBJ2-3; TRBD2 agrees at 7 bases. CDR3 size: 15 residues. The germline gives CDR1 ENHRY, CDR2 SYGVKD. Trimming took 5 bases from V and 0 from J; bases not matched to a gene: 5. In DNA, the CDR3 is TGTGCCATCAGTAAAGCGGGGTCTAGCACAGATACGCAGTATTTT. This encodes CAISKAGSSTDTQYF.

The V gene is TRBV29-1, the J gene TRBJ2-5; D is ambiguous. The V gene lost 5 bases and the J gene lost 2 bases, with 3 bases spanning the gap. CDR1 is SQVTM and CDR2 is ANQGSEA in the germline V gene. CDR3 size: 10 residues. The CDR3 loop is CSVPQETQYF. In DNA, the CDR3 is TGCAGCGTTCCGCAAGAGACCCAGTACTTC.

There are many counts of this clonotype. The rearrangement uses TRBV20-1 and TRBJ1-3; weak D call: TRBD1 (6 bases). CDR3 length: 12 amino acids. Trimming removed 5 bases at V and 7 bases at J, with 12 bases between. The germline gives CDR1 DFQATT, CDR2 SNEGSKA (reference sequence). The CDR3, as DNA: TGCAGTGCTGTTCTAACAGGGAACACCATATATTTT. Encoded protein: CSAVLTGNTIYF.

This clonotype was detected a few times. This chain connects TRBV19 to TRBJ2-1; maybe TRBD2 (6 bases). This CDR3 contains 15 residues. V was trimmed by 3 bases and J by 2 bases, leaving 11 bases between them. The germline CDR1 and CDR2 sequences are LNHDA and SQIVND (reference sequence). CDR3 protein: CASSMPGATYNEQFF. The CDR3 nucleotides are TGTGCCAGTAGTATGCCGGGAGCCACCTACAATGAGCAGTTCTTC.

The sample holds a few counts of this clonotype. The chain employs TRBV6-2 or TRBV6-3 and TRBJ1-1; 7 positions agree with TRBD1. CDR1 MNHEY and CDR2 SVGEGT come from the germline V gene. The length of the CDR3 is 14 residues. After removal of 7 bases from V and 5 bases from J, the junction contained 10 bases not matched to a gene. The CDR3 reads CASNPPTGRTEAFF. The CDR3 DNA follows: TGTGCCAGCAACCCACCGACAGGGAGGACTGAAGCTTTCTTT.